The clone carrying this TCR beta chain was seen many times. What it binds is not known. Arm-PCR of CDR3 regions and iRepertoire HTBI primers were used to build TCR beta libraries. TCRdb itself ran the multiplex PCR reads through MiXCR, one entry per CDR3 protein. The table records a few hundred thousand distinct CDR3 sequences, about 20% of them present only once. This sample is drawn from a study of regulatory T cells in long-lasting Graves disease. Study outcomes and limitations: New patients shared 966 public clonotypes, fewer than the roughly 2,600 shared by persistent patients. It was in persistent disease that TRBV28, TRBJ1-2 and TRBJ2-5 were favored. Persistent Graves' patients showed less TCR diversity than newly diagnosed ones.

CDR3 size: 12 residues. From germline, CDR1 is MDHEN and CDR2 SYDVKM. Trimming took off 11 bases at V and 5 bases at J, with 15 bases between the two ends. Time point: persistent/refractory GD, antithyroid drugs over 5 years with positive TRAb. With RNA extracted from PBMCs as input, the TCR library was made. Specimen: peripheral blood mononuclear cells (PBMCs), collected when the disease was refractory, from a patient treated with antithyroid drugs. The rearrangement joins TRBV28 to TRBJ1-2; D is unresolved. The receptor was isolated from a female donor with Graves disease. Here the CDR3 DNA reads TGTGCCTACAGCACCAGAGTTTATGGCTACACCTTC. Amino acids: CAYSTRVYGYTF.